This passage covers 19 T cell receptor beta chains from one sample sequenced in a study of blood T cells in healthy people across ages. A second PCR of 7 to 11 cycles used a sample-barcoded 5' primer and a J-beta primer mix. TCRdb re-called the 5' RACE reads with MiXCR, one entry per CDR3 protein. Of some 1.6 million distinct CDR3 sequences in the sample, 34% are singletons; the top ten hold about 11%. The sequencing sample was made of blood. Source of these receptors: a woman between 25 and 40 years old in good health.

Here the CDR3 reads CASSVSGGGLYNEQFF. The DNA of the CDR3 is TGCGCCAGCAGTGTCTCTGGCGGGGGACTTTACAATGAGCAGTTCTTC. The chain employs TRBV10-2 and TRBJ2-1; TRBD2 matches 7 bases. V shed 4 bases, J shed 4 bases, and the junction held 10 bases outside the gene matches. Germline V gene sequence: CDR1 WSHSY, CDR2 SAAADI. The CDR3 runs to 16 residues.

V is TRBV12-3 or TRBV12-4 and J is TRBJ2-1; 8 nucleotides agree with TRBD2. The CDR3 has 15 residues. With V trimmed by 6 bases and J by 7 bases, 11 bases remained unmatched. The CDR3: CASRLISGGWNEQFF. The CDR3 DNA reads as TGTGCCAGCAGACTTATAAGCGGGGGTTGGAATGAGCAGTTCTTC.

This clonotype was counted only a few times. The chain is built from TRBV20-1 and TRBJ2-1; tentative D call: TRBD1 (5 bases). CDR1 and CDR2 from the germline V gene are DFQATT and SNEGSKA (reference sequence). This CDR3 is 17 amino acids long. V was clipped by 0 bases and J by 1 base, with 16 bases between them. The CDR3 loop reads CSARDQVQGRSYNEQFF. The CDR3 DNA sequence: TGCAGTGCTAGAGATCAGGTCCAGGGTCGGTCCTACAATGAGCAGTTCTTC.

A note on this clonotype: The CDR3 carries no conserved terminal phenylalanine or tryptophan, so it likely arises from a read error. The chain links TRBV10-3 to TRBJ2-5, with TRBD1 identical over 11 bases. Trimming removed 3 bases from V and 5 bases from J; junction bases left unmatched: 11. This CDR3 is 17 amino acids long. Germline loops: CDR1 ENHRY, CDR2 SYGVKD. CDR3 protein: CAISDHGQGASSETQYL. The CDR3 bases are TGTGCCATCAGTGACCACGGACAGGGGGCTTCGTCGGAGACCCAGTACCTC.

The chain combines TRBV12-3 or TRBV12-4 with TRBJ2-7, with TRBD1 matching 7 bases. The CDR3 has 14 residues. V lost 6 bases to trimming and J lost 3 bases; unmatched junction nucleotides: 8. For the CDR3, the DNA is TGTGCCAGCAGCAAGAGGGACAGAAACTACGAGCAGTACTTC. Translated, it gives CASSKRDRNYEQYF.

This clonotype turned up a few times. DNA for the CDR3: TGTGCCAGCAGTTTAGCTTCAGGGTATACTGAAGCTTTCTTT. As protein: CASSLASGYTEAFF. The V and J genes are TRBV27 and TRBJ1-1, with D possibly matching TRBD1 (5 bases). The CDR3 covers 14 residues. The germline V gene has CDR1 MNHEY and CDR2 SMNVEV (reference sequence). The germline V and J ends were trimmed by 2 bases and 5 bases, with 12 bases remaining between them.

The gene calls are TRBV7-6 and TRBJ2-1; tentatively, D is TRBD1 or TRBD2 (5 bases each). Germline loops: CDR1 SGHVS, CDR2 FNYEAQ. The CDR3 runs to 15 residues. Trimming took 5 bases from V and 5 from J, leaving 16 bases between them. This chain's CDR3 is CASSRGGRIHNEQFF. CDR3 coding DNA: TGTGCCAGCAGCCGTGGGGGTAGGATCCACAATGAGCAGTTCTTC.

Note on this clonotype: One junction end does not reproduce the germline sequence, and a read error may be involved. The chain links TRBV12-3 or TRBV12-4 to TRBJ2-7, with D possibly called TRBD1 or TRBD2 (5 bases each). CDR3 length equals 15 residues. In nucleotides, the CDR3 is TGTGCCGGCAGATTAGGGACCTCACCCTCCTACGAGCAGTACTTC. The encoded protein is CAGRLGTSPSYEQYF.

This rearrangement joins TRBV10-3 to TRBJ1-2; TRBD1 matches 10 bases. After removal of 10 bases from V and 6 bases from J, the junction contained 8 bases not matched to a gene. Germline V gene sequence: CDR1 ENHRY, CDR2 SYGVKD. CDR3 length: 13 residues. CDR3: CATAGQGFHGYTF. The CDR3 coding sequence is TGTGCCACTGCGGGACAGGGGTTTCATGGCTACACCTTC.

The J gene is TRBJ2-3, the V gene TRBV10-3; D tentatively fits TRBD1 or TRBD2 (6 bases each). Between the trimmed V and J ends, which lost 6 bases and 0 bases, there was a span of 13 bases. Germline V lookup: CDR1 ENHRY, CDR2 SYGVKD. This CDR3 contains 15 residues. The CDR3 DNA is TGTGCCATCAGCAGAGGGGGGCCCAGCACAGATACGCAGTATTTT. Protein: CAISRGGPSTDTQYF.

The chain uses TRBV15 and TRBJ1-1; TRBD1 matches 9 bases. CDR1 is LNHNV and CDR2 is YYDKDF in the germline V gene (reference sequence). The ends lost 5 bases at V and 0 bases at J; junction bases unmatched: 7. The CDR3 loop spans 16 amino acids. CDR3 in DNA: TGTGCCACCAGCCCCCGGACAGGGGCGGTGAACACTGAAGCTTTCTTT. Translation: CATSPRTGAVNTEAFF.

A word on this clonotype: Germline and junction disagree at one end, which may indicate a read error. The V call is TRBV28, the J call TRBJ1-5; D is possibly TRBD1 (5 bases). The CDR3 has 16 residues. Germline loops: CDR1 MDHEN, CDR2 SYDVKM. The CDR3 region is CASSSGRGYSDQPQHF. In nucleotides, the CDR3 is TGTGCCAGCAGTTCAGGCCGGGGCTATAGCGATCAGCCCCAGCATTTT.

The V gene is TRBV30, the J gene TRBJ2-3; 7 nucleotides match TRBD2. The CDR3 has 14 residues. CDR1 is GTSNPN and CDR2 is SVGIG in the germline V gene (reference sequence). V shed 5 bases, J shed 4 bases, and the junction held 9 bases outside the gene matches. This chain's CDR3 is CAWGPGGGADTQYF. For the CDR3, the DNA is TGTGCCTGGGGACCCGGTGGGGGGGCAGATACGCAGTATTTT.

There are a few counts of this clonotype. The V and J genes are TRBV6-5 and TRBJ2-3, with D uncertain. Germline V gene sequence: CDR1 MNHEY, CDR2 SVGAGI. V was clipped by 2 bases and J by 3 bases, with 6 bases between them. The CDR3 length is 13 residues. The CDR3 DNA reads TGTGCCAGCAGTTACGGCTGGACAGATACGCAGTATTTT. Translation gives CASSYGWTDTQYF.

V and J are TRBV3-1 and TRBJ2-7; D may be TRBD1 or TRBD2 (6 bases each). Germline V gene data show CDR1 as LGHDT and CDR2 as YNNKEL (reference sequence). V was clipped by 0 bases and J by 1 base, with 10 bases between them. This CDR3 region has 15 residues. DNA for the CDR3: TGTGCCAGCAGCCAAGAGGGGGGCAGTTCCTACGAGCAGTACTTC. It codes for CASSQEGGSSYEQYF.

There are a few counts of this clonotype. This chain uses TRBV9 with TRBJ2-7; 8 bases agree with TRBD2. Germline V lookup: CDR1 SGDLS, CDR2 YYNGEE. V was pared by 2 bases and J by 2 bases, with 3 bases of the junction left unmatched. This CDR3 has 14 residues. The CDR3 nucleotides are TGTGCCAGCAGCGTTAGCGGGGACACCTACGAGCAGTACTTC. Its protein product is CASSVSGDTYEQYF. Combining the CDR3 with reference TRBV9 and TRBJ2-7 gives the whole variable domain DSGVTQTPKHLITATGQRVTLRCSPRSGDLSVYWYQQSLDQGLQFLIQYYNGEERAKGNILERFSAQQFPDLHSELNLSSLELGDSALYFCASSVSGDTYEQYFGPGTRLTVT.

The V call is TRBV9, the J call TRBJ2-2; no clear D. This CDR3 is built from 13 residues. Trimming took off 0 bases at V and 5 bases at J, with 5 bases between the two ends. Per germline, CDR1 SGDLS and CDR2 YYNGEE. CDR3 nucleotide sequence: TGTGCCAGCAGCGTAGTTGGGACCGGGGAGCTGTTTTTT. Protein: CASSVVGTGELFF.

The table lists this clonotype with a few counts. The V gene is TRBV7-8, the J gene TRBJ2-5; D perhaps matches TRBD2 (7 bases). The germline V gene encodes CDR1 SGHVS and CDR2 FQNEAQ. This CDR3 is built from 15 residues. Trimming took 4 bases from V and 0 from J, leaving 12 bases between them. CDR3 in amino acids: CASSSEGGDQETQYF. The CDR3 DNA reads as TGTGCCAGCAGCTCGGAGGGGGGGGACCAAGAGACCCAGTACTTC.

The rearrangement joins TRBV4-1 to TRBJ2-5; no definite D call. The J call is uncertain, as TRBJ2-7 better fits the DNA end. This CDR3 contains 16 residues. Germline-derived CDR1 and CDR2 are MGHRA and YSYEKL. The CDR3 DNA is TGCGCCAGCAGCCGATCCCCCGGGTTACAACCCTACGAGCAGTACTTC. Translated: CASSRSPGLQPYEQYF.